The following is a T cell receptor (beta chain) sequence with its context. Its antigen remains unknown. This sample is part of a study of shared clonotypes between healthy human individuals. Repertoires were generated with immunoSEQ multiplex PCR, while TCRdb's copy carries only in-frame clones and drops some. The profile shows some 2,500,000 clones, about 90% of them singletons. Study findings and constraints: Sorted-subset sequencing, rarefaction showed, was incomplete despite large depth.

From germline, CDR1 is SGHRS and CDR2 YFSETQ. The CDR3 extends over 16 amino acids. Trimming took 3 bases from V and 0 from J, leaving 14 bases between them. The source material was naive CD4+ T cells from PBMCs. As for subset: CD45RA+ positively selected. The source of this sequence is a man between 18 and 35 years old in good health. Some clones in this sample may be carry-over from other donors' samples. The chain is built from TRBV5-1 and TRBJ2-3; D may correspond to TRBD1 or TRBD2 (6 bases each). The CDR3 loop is CASSWGAGASTDTQYF. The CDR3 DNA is TGCGCCAGCAGCTGGGGGGCAGGGGCGAGCACAGATACGCAGTATTTT.